This T cell receptor beta chain was retrieved from a study of Graves' ophthalmopathy and Graves' hyperthyroidism. About the study: The study drew peripheral blood at initial diagnosis, before any treatment. Study-wide results and caveats: Detection in blood was also observed for most expanded thyroid clonotypes above 0.001 frequency.

The CDR3 spans 14 residues. The germline CDR1 and CDR2 sequences are SNHLY and FYNNEI. J was trimmed by 4 bases and V by 5 bases; bases with no gene match: 5. Researchers took RNA transcripts and amplified TCR beta CDR3 regions from them. HTBI primers primed a first-round RT-PCR, and a second-round multiplex PCR followed. One entry per CDR3 protein, called by TCRdb with MiXCR from the multiplex PCR reads. The table records about 240,000 distinct CDR3 sequences, 45% of them present only once. This clonotype has more than one count but fewer than ten. As yet, its antigen is unknown. Presentation of ophthalmopathy in the donors involved moderate-to-severe activity, CAS ≥3, NOSPECS ≥4 and a duration under 3 months. PBMCs had their origin in fresh peripheral blood (over 8.5 ml).

The sequence was collected from an adult man with Graves' ophthalmopathy. Sequencing input: peripheral blood. V and J are TRBV2 and TRBJ2-7, with 10 bases matching TRBD2. The CDR3 loop reads CASSSGGVNYEQYF. DNA of the CDR3: TGTGCCAGCAGTAGCGGGGGGGTTAATTACGAGCAGTACTTC. Complete variable domain (other parts from reference TRBV2 and TRBJ2-7): EPEVTQTPSHQVTQMGQEVILRCVPISNHLYFYWYRQILGQKVEFLVSFYNNEISEKSEIFDDQFSVERPDGSNFTLKIRSTKLEDSAMYFCASSSGGVNYEQYFGPGTRLTVT.